One and the same sample provided the 18 T cell receptor beta chains below, sequenced in a study of blood T cell repertoires in COVID-19. Sequencing was performed with immunoSEQ multiplex PCR; in TCRdb, only in-frame clones are kept and a portion is missing. The table shows roughly 290,000 clones, with 89% occurring only once. Sequencing was carried out using peripheral blood. The source is a woman aged 60-75 years with acute or convalescent COVID-19.

This clone appeared a few times. The rearrangement links TRBV27 to TRBJ2-6; tentative D call: TRBD2 (5 bases). Germline V gene lookup returns CDR1 MNHEY and CDR2 SMNVEV (reference sequence). CDR3 length equals 17 residues. With 5 bases removed from V and 4 bases from J, the gap between germline ends came to 18 bases. CDR3 DNA sequence: TGTGCCAGCAGTCCACGCCCGGGATTTGAGGGGGCCAACGTCCTGACTTTC. It codes for CASSPRPGFEGANVLTF.

The chain is built from TRBV7-6 and TRBJ2-3; TRBD2 matches 7 bases. J gave up 0 bases and V 5 bases, and 5 bases lay outside the gene matches. The germline gives CDR1 SGHVS, CDR2 FNYEAQ. The CDR3 totals 15 residues. The CDR3 DNA reads as TGTGCCAGCAGCCCCAGCGGGGATAGCACAGATACGCAGTATTTT. This translates into CASSPSGDSTDTQYF. Variable domain in full (rest from reference TRBV7-6 and TRBJ2-3): GAGVSQSPRYKVTKRGQDVALRCDPISGHVSLYWYRQALGQGPEFLTYFNYEAQQDKSGLPNDRFSAERPEGSISTLTIQRTEQRDSAMYRCASSPSGDSTDTQYFGPGTRLTVL.

The chain has TRBV15 and TRBJ1-5; TRBD1 matches at 7 bases. In germline, CDR1 is LNHNV, CDR2 YYDKDF (reference sequence). V dropped 9 bases and J dropped 7; count of bases not matched to a gene: 9. This CDR3 region has 13 residues. In nucleotides, the CDR3 is TGTGCCACGAGAAACCGGGACAGCCAGCCCCAGCATTTT. Amino acids: CATRNRDSQPQHF.

The chain employs TRBV19 and TRBJ2-2; D is possibly TRBD1 (7 bases). The germline CDR1 and CDR2 sequences are LNHDA and SQIVND (reference sequence). The CDR3 contains 15 residues. The V end was cut by 0 bases, the J end by 6 bases, with 11 bases between. CDR3 sequence reads: CASSIDRGASGELFF. The CDR3 coding sequence is TGTGCCAGTAGTATAGACAGGGGGGCGTCCGGGGAGCTGTTTTTT.

The chain has TRBV3-1 (or the pseudogene TRBV3-2) and TRBJ2-3, with 8 bases that match TRBD2. CDR1 is LGHDT, CDR2 YNNKEL, per germline (reference sequence). This CDR3 comprises 16 residues. The trim removed 1 base at V and 0 bases at J, leaving 3 bases unmatched. In nucleotides, the CDR3 is TGTGCCAGCAGCCAAGGCGGCGGGAGGAGCACAGATACGCAGTATTTT. This gives the protein CASSQGGGRSTDTQYF.

The J gene is TRBJ2-5, the V gene TRBV6-2 or TRBV6-3; D is perhaps TRBD2 (6 bases). Germline CDR1 reads MNHEY; CDR2 reads SVGEGT. The ends were cut back, 2 bases at V and 5 bases at J, with 21 bases in the middle. The CDR3 contains 17 residues. This chain's CDR3 is CASSYDGWSLRGETQYF. Here the CDR3 DNA reads TGTGCCAGCAGTTACGACGGCTGGAGCCTCCGGGGGGAGACCCAGTACTTC.

This rearrangement joins TRBV28 to TRBJ2-3; a possible D gene is TRBD2 (5 bases). Trimming shortened V by 4 bases and J by 7 bases, and 18 bases separated the two germline ends. CDR1 is MDHEN and CDR2 is SYDVKM in the germline V gene. This CDR3 comprises 15 residues. The CDR3 region has the DNA TGTGCCAGCAGTTCCAACGAGCGGCCAGTGCATACGCAGTATTTT. Translated, it gives CASSSNERPVHTQYF.

The chain recombines TRBV19 with TRBJ1-5, with TRBD1 as a possible D gene (6 bases). This CDR3 contains 14 residues. The V end lost 4 bases, the J end lost 5 bases, and 12 bases lay between the germline ends. Germline assignment: CDR1 LNHDA and CDR2 SQIVND (reference sequence). CDR3 bases: TGTGCCAGTAGTACGGGGGGCTGGGATCAGCCCCAGCATTTT. Translating gives CASSTGGWDQPQHF.

This rearrangement joins TRBV5-1 to TRBJ2-5, with D possibly being TRBD1 (6 bases). Germline V gives CDR1 SGHRS, CDR2 YFSETQ. The V end lost 0 bases, the J end lost 1 base, and 19 bases lay between the germline ends. The CDR3 length is 18 residues. The CDR3 DNA is TGCGCCAGCAGCTTGGATCCACAGGGCACGCTACCCCAAGAGACCCAGTACTTC. Translating gives CASSLDPQGTLPQETQYF.

The gene calls are TRBV7-2 and TRBJ1-4, with 10 positions matching TRBD1. The CDR3 sequence is 16 residues long. Germline trimming cut 6 bases from V and 6 bases from J; bases unmatched to any gene: 10. Germline V gene data show CDR1 as SGHTA and CDR2 as FQGNSA. DNA for the CDR3: TGTGCCAGCAGTGGGGTTACTGGGACAGGGGATGAAAAACTGTTTTTT. This gives the protein CASSGVTGTGDEKLFF.

As DNA, the CDR3 is TGCGCCAGCAAAATCGCGGGGGTGGACAATGAGCAGTTCTTC. Protein: CASKIAGVDNEQFF. V and J are TRBV5-1 and TRBJ2-1, with TRBD2 matching over 7 bases. The ends lost 6 bases at V and 5 bases at J; junction bases unmatched: 8. CDR3 size: 14 residues. Per germline, CDR1 SGHRS and CDR2 YFSETQ.

A single count supports this clone. This chain uses TRBV15 with TRBJ2-7; TRBD1 matches at 9 bases. Looked up from germline, CDR1 is LNHNV and CDR2 is YYDKDF (reference sequence). V shed 5 bases, J shed 1 base, and the junction held 6 bases outside the gene matches. This CDR3 is built from 15 residues. CDR3 region: CATSEPGQGSYEQYF. The DNA for the CDR3 is TGTGCCACCAGCGAGCCGGGACAGGGATCCTACGAGCAGTACTTC.

V usage is TRBV2 and J usage is TRBJ1-2; D not certain. The CDR3 loop spans 13 amino acids. Trimming removed 5 bases at V and 4 bases at J, with 11 bases between. Germline assignment: CDR1 SNHLY and CDR2 FYNNEI. The CDR3 reads CASSSQDFYGYTF. The CDR3 nucleotides are TGTGCCAGCAGTTCCCAGGACTTCTATGGCTACACCTTC.

The chain joins TRBV29-1 to TRBJ1-6; TRBD1 agrees at 7 bases. J was trimmed by 7 bases and V by 5 bases; bases with no gene match: 8. The CDR3 runs to 14 residues. Per germline, CDR1 SQVTM and CDR2 ANQGSEA. CDR3 nucleotide sequence: TGCAGCGTTTTGACAGGGTCAGGGAATTCACCCCTCCACTTT. Protein product: CSVLTGSGNSPLHF.

This chain uses TRBV19 with TRBJ2-1; TRBD2 aligns across 11 bases. V was clipped by 6 bases and J by 10 bases; unmatched bases: 17. The CDR3 length is 17 residues. CDR1 is LNHDA and CDR2 is SQIVND in the germline V gene (reference sequence). The CDR3 nucleotides are TGTGCCAGTAGCGTCACTTGGACTAGCGGGCAGGAGGGAGAGCAGTTCTTC. It translates to CASSVTWTSGQEGEQFF.

The rearrangement joins TRBV7-2 to TRBJ1-6; 9 bases align to TRBD1. The CDR3 sequence is 15 residues long. In germline, CDR1 is SGHTA, CDR2 FQGNSA. The trim removed 5 bases at V and 7 bases at J, leaving 6 bases unmatched. DNA of the CDR3: TGTGCCAGCAGCCCAACAGGGGGCGACAATTCACCCCTCCACTTT. Protein sequence: CASSPTGGDNSPLHF.

This chain links TRBV5-1 with TRBJ2-5; possible D gene TRBD1, 7 bases. The CDR3 length is 16 residues. Germline CDR1 and CDR2: SGHRS and YFSETQ. Deletions cut 4 bases from V and 6 bases from J, with 22 bases between. This CDR3 reads CASSGGTAKELKTQYF. In nucleotides, the CDR3 is TGCGCCAGCAGCGGAGGGACAGCGAAAGAACTTAAGACCCAGTACTTC.

The rearrangement joins TRBV18 to TRBJ2-5; TRBD2 matches 10 bases. CDR1 KGHSH and CDR2 LQKENI come from the germline V gene. The V gene end was trimmed by 3 bases and the J gene end by 4 bases; junction bases not matched to a gene: 5. This CDR3 is 15 amino acids long. The CDR3 sequence: CASSPIRLAGETQYF. The CDR3 DNA follows: TGTGCCAGCTCACCCATCCGACTAGCGGGAGAGACCCAGTACTTC.